This passage covers 10 T cell receptor beta chains from one sample sequenced in a study of T cells in Graves' hyperthyroidism and ophthalmopathy. Amplification of TCR beta CDR3 regions was performed using RNA transcripts as template. Carried out on the TCR CDR3, a first-round RT-PCR used the HTBI primer set. TCRdb processed the multiplex PCR reads anew with MiXCR; each CDR3 protein has one entry. Among roughly 570,000 distinct CDR3 sequences listed, roughly 14% were seen once. Sequencing used blood. These receptors were obtained from a woman aged 25 to 39 with Graves' hyperthyroidism.

The rearrangement joins TRBV27 to TRBJ2-5; D not resolved. This CDR3 has 12 residues. V lost 3 bases and J lost 5, with 7 bases in between. The germline V gene encodes CDR1 MNHEY and CDR2 SMNVEV (reference sequence). The CDR3 DNA follows: TGTGCCAGCAGTTTTGACTTTGAGACCCAGTACTTC. Its protein product is CASSFDFETQYF.

This clonotype was counted ten times or more. V usage is TRBV12-3 or TRBV12-4 and J usage is TRBJ2-2, with TRBD1 matching 8 bases. CDR3 size: 15 residues. V was clipped by 3 bases and J by 4 bases; unmatched bases: 4. The CDR3 protein is CASSFRGRITGELFF. DNA for the CDR3: TGTGCCAGCAGTTTCAGGGGGCGAATCACCGGGGAGCTGTTTTTT.

This clonotype has a count of ten or more. The chain recombines TRBV2 with TRBJ1-1; 11 bases fit TRBD1. Losses at the gene ends were 9 bases for V and 5 bases for J; bases not matched to a gene: 11. The CDR3 spans 15 residues. The germline V gene has CDR1 SNHLY and CDR2 FYNNEI. The CDR3 loop reads CASLDRGRYGTEAFF. CDR3 bases: TGTGCCAGTTTGGACAGGGGGCGTTATGGAACTGAAGCTTTCTTT.

This clonotype was recorded many times. The chain links TRBV5-1 to TRBJ2-1; D may be TRBD2 (6 bases). This CDR3 spans 16 amino acids. Germline V gives CDR1 SGHRS, CDR2 YFSETQ. V lost 5 bases, J lost 2 bases, and 17 bases lay in between. The CDR3 protein is CASRVLGGSTYNEQFF. The DNA for the CDR3 is TGCGCCAGCAGGGTGCTGGGGGGTTCGACCTACAATGAGCAGTTCTTC. The variable domain in full, with the rest retrieved from reference TRBV5-1 and TRBJ2-1, is KAGVTQTPRYLIKTRGQQVTLSCSPISGHRSVSWYQQTPGQGLQFLFEYFSETQRNKGNFPGRFSGRQFSNSRSEMNVSTLELGDSALYLCASRVLGGSTYNEQFFGPGTRLTVL.

In this sample, this clonotype turned up a few times. The V and J genes are TRBV7-9 and TRBJ2-5, with D possibly matching TRBD1 (5 bases). Germline CDR1 and CDR2: SEHNR and FQNEAQ (reference sequence). The length of the CDR3 is 16 residues. Trimming took 1 base from V and 1 from J, leaving 13 bases between them. The CDR3 protein is CASSLVSRTGQETQYF. Here the CDR3 DNA reads TGTGCCAGCAGCTTAGTCTCCCGCACAGGCCAAGAGACCCAGTACTTC. Together with reference TRBV7-9 and TRBJ2-5, the CDR3 gives the full variable domain: DTGVSQNPRHKITKRGQNVTFRCDPISEHNRLYWYRQTLGQGPEFLTYFQNEAQLEKSRLLSDRFSAERPKGSFSTLEIQRTEQGDSAMYLCASSLVSRTGQETQYFGPGTRLLVL.

In its sample, this clonotype was seen many times. The chain carries TRBV5-1 and TRBJ2-7; possible D gene TRBD2, 5 bases. V dropped 2 bases and J dropped 6 bases, with 12 bases sitting between them. Looked up from germline, CDR1 is SGHRS and CDR2 is YFSETQ. The CDR3 has 13 residues. The CDR3 loop reads CASSLVAGLEQYF. In DNA form, the CDR3 reads TGCGCCAGCAGCTTAGTTGCGGGCCTCGAGCAGTACTTC.

As concerns this clonotype: A much larger clone lies a single base off, so this may be a read error. The V call is TRBV30, the J call TRBJ2-3; 7 nucleotides agree with TRBD2. This CDR3 is built from 15 residues. Germline CDR1 GTSNPN, CDR2 SVGIG (reference sequence). The V and J ends lost 5 bases and 0 bases, in that order; junction bases with no gene match: 8. CDR3 protein: CAWVAGPPSTDTQYF. CDR3 bases: TGTGCCTGGGTAGCGGGTCCTCCTAGCACAGATACGCAGTATTTT.

This clonotype was picked up many times. The V gene is TRBV11-2, the J gene TRBJ2-2; no definite D call. This CDR3 is built from 16 residues. Trimming cost V 4 bases and J 4 bases, with 16 bases left between them. The germline gives CDR1 SGHAT, CDR2 FQNNGV. The CDR3 DNA is TGTGCCAGCAGCTACCCGACCGAACTTAGCACCGGGGAGCTGTTTTTT. It is translated as CASSYPTELSTGELFF.

The table lists this clonotype with many counts. The rearrangement links TRBV6-1 to TRBJ2-5; 10 bases fit TRBD1. CDR1 MNHNS and CDR2 SASEGT come from the germline V gene. V gave up 7 bases and J gave up 3 bases; unmatched junction bases: 11. The CDR3 contains 16 residues. The CDR3 region is CASTYPGQGWEETQYF. Written as DNA, the CDR3 is TGTGCCAGCACATACCCGGGACAGGGGTGGGAAGAGACCCAGTACTTC.

This chain uses TRBV14 with TRBJ2-7; unclear D gene. This CDR3 has 11 residues. V was cut by 3 bases and J by 6 bases, with 6 bases left in between. Germline lookup yields CDR1 SGHDN and CDR2 FVKESK. The CDR3 bases are TGTGCCAGCAGCCAGAATGTCGAGCAGTACTTC. This translates into CASSQNVEQYF. Using reference TRBV14 and TRBJ2-7 for the parts outside the CDR3, the full variable domain is EAGVTQFPSHSVIEKGQTVTLRCDPISGHDNLYWYRRVMGKEIKFLLHFVKESKQDESGMPNNRFLAERTGGTYSTLKVQPAELEDSGVYFCASSQNVEQYFGPGTRLTVT.